A single sample gave rise to the 24 T cell receptor beta chains below, sequenced in a study of blood T cell repertoires in COVID-19. The method was immunoSEQ multiplex PCR; TCRdb's version includes in-frame clones alone and lacks a portion of them. The profile shows some 90,000 clones, approximately 86% of them singletons. The material sequenced was peripheral blood. Every receptor here comes from a man older than 75 with active or convalescent COVID-19.

This clone was seen more than once but under ten times. The chain couples TRBV12-3 or TRBV12-4 to TRBJ1-5; perhaps TRBD1 as D (6 bases). The CDR3 extends over 13 amino acids. V was pared by 4 bases and J by 5 bases, with 9 bases between. The CDR3 is CASSSHRDQPQHF. DNA for the CDR3: TGTGCCAGCAGTTCCCACAGGGATCAGCCCCAGCATTTT.

This CDR3 reads CASSPNRGGSGANVLTF. The DNA for the CDR3 is TGTGCCAGCTCACCAAATAGGGGTGGGTCTGGGGCCAACGTCCTGACTTTC. The chain joins TRBV18 to TRBJ2-6, with D perhaps matching TRBD1 (5 bases). The CDR3 sequence is 17 residues long. V lost 2 bases to trimming and J lost 1 base, with 12 bases between them. Per the germline V gene, CDR1 is KGHSH and CDR2 is LQKENI.

A few counts support this clone. The chain couples TRBV27 to TRBJ2-1; D is ambiguous. V was cut by 5 bases and J by 5 bases, with 19 bases left in between. Per the germline V gene, CDR1 is MNHEY and CDR2 is SMNVEV (reference sequence). CDR3 length: 16 amino acids. In DNA, the CDR3 is TGTGCCAGCAGTCCCTACCCTGGATGGGCGAACAATGAGCAGTTCTTC. Its protein product is CASSPYPGWANNEQFF.

The CDR3 DNA sequence: TGCGCCAGCAGGGGGACTAGCGGGGCCCTGATTGAGCAGTTCTTC. Its translation: CASRGTSGALIEQFF. This rearrangement joins TRBV10-2 to TRBJ2-1; 13 bases align to TRBD2. The trim removed 6 bases at V and 9 bases at J, leaving 8 bases unmatched. The CDR3 runs to 15 residues. The germline CDR1 and CDR2 sequences are WSHSY and SAAADI.

J is TRBJ2-1 and V is TRBV28, with 11 positions matching TRBD1. Trimming at V came to 6 bases and at J to 4 bases, leaving 5 bases not matched to a gene. The germline V gene encodes CDR1 MDHEN and CDR2 SYDVKM. The CDR3 is 15 amino acids. CDR3 DNA sequence: TGTGCCAGCAGACCGGGACAGGGGGGATACAATGAGCAGTTCTTC. Protein: CASRPGQGGYNEQFF.

The CDR3 loop reads CASSQDRGGSYNEQFF. The CDR3 DNA is TGCGCCAGCAGCCAAGATCGGGGGGGCTCCTACAATGAGCAGTTCTTC. The chain has TRBV4-3 and TRBJ2-1, with TRBD2 identical over 8 bases. CDR1 is LGHNA and CDR2 is YSLEER in the germline V gene. The V gene end was trimmed by 0 bases and the J gene end by 0 bases; junction bases not matched to a gene: 1. CDR3 size: 16 residues.

The rearrangement joins TRBV4-1 to TRBJ2-3; 9 bases align to TRBD2. The junction had 0 bases not matched to a gene; V was cut back by 1 base and J by 1 base. Germline V gene lookup returns CDR1 MGHRA and CDR2 YSYEKL. CDR3 length equals 15 residues. Written as DNA, the CDR3 is TGCGCCAGCAGCCAAGGACTAGCGGGCACAGATACGCAGTATTTT. Translation: CASSQGLAGTDTQYF.

The chain has TRBV28 and TRBJ2-2; 12 bases align to TRBD2. V trimming: 4 bases; J trimming: 7 bases; junction bases outside the gene matches: 4. CDR1 MDHEN and CDR2 SYDVKM come from the germline V gene. This CDR3 has 15 amino acids. In DNA, the CDR3 is TGTGCCAGCAGTTCAAGACTAGCGGGAGTCGGGGAGCTGTTTTTT. It is translated as CASSSRLAGVGELFF.

Here the CDR3 reads CASSPGLRGYTF. CDR3 coding DNA: TGTGCCAGCAGCCCCGGACTCCGGGGCTACACCTTC. This chain links TRBV12-3 or TRBV12-4 with TRBJ1-2; D not resolved. The length of the CDR3 is 12 residues. V was clipped by 6 bases and J by 8 bases, with 13 bases between them.

V gene TRBV7-9 combines with J gene TRBJ2-1; D is possibly TRBD2 (6 bases). The CDR3 has 14 amino acids. Looked up from germline, CDR1 is SEHNR and CDR2 is FQNEAQ (reference sequence). V lost 4 bases, J lost 4 bases, and 11 bases lay in between. The CDR3 spells CASSYSGGYNEQFF. CDR3 coding DNA: TGTGCCAGCAGCTATAGCGGAGGATACAATGAGCAGTTCTTC.

This clone appeared once. Here the CDR3 reads CASSLLAGRVNEQFF. In nucleotides, the CDR3 is TGTGCCAGCAGCTTACTAGCGGGAAGGGTGAATGAGCAGTTCTTC. V is TRBV5-6 and J is TRBJ2-1; 10 bases line up with TRBD2. Unmatched junction bases numbered 6, after V lost 2 bases and J lost 7 bases. CDR1 and CDR2 from the germline V gene are SGHDT and YYEEEE. This CDR3 spans 15 amino acids. Using reference TRBV5-6 and TRBJ2-1 for the parts outside the CDR3, the full variable domain is DAGVTQSPTHLIKTRGQQVTLRCSPKSGHDTVSWYQQALGQGPQFIFQYYEEEERQRGNFPDRFSGHQFPNYSSELNVNALLLGDSALYLCASSLLAGRVNEQFFGPGTRLTVL.

The chain uses TRBV24-1 and TRBJ1-6, with 7 bases fitting TRBD1. This CDR3 region has 15 residues. Per germline, CDR1 KGHDR and CDR2 SFDVKD. The V and J ends lost 8 bases and 7 bases, in that order; junction bases with no gene match: 10. CDR3 loop: CATTALRDRNSPLHF. The CDR3 DNA reads TGTGCCACCACCGCCCTCCGGGACAGAAATTCACCCCTCCACTTT.

The chain links TRBV30 to TRBJ1-5; the D gene is possibly TRBD1 (6 bases). The ends were cut back, 6 bases at V and 5 bases at J, with 14 bases in the middle. The CDR3 spans 13 residues. Germline loops: CDR1 GTSNPN, CDR2 SVGIG (reference sequence). In DNA, the CDR3 is TGTGCCTGCTCCGGACAGTCCGATCAGCCCCAGCATTTT. Protein: CACSGQSDQPQHF.

The chain links TRBV6-2 or TRBV6-3 to TRBJ1-2; D possibly corresponds to TRBD1 (6 bases). Germline loops: CDR1 MNHEY, CDR2 SVGEGT. The CDR3 totals 16 residues. Trimming cost V 6 bases and J 5 bases, with 22 bases left between them. CDR3 amino acids: CASSPPGGGGRYGYTF. CDR3 sequence (DNA): TGTGCCAGCAGCCCTCCGGGAGGGGGTGGAAGGTATGGCTACACCTTC.

The chain has TRBV5-1 and TRBJ2-1; no definite D call. V was pared by 6 bases and J by 0 bases, with 10 bases between. Germline V gene sequence: CDR1 SGHRS, CDR2 YFSETQ. The CDR3 spans 14 residues. The CDR3 here is CASTVESSYNEQFF. The CDR3 region has the DNA TGCGCCAGCACAGTGGAGAGCTCCTACAATGAGCAGTTCTTC.

The chain links TRBV3-1 (or the pseudogene TRBV3-2) to TRBJ1-1, with TRBD1 matching over 10 bases. The junction had 8 bases not matched to a gene; V was cut back by 3 bases and J by 1 base. CDR1 LGHDT and CDR2 YNNKEL come from the germline V gene (reference sequence). The CDR3 spans 17 residues. The CDR3 nucleotides read TGTGCCAGCAGCCAGAAGACAGGGGGCAAGGGGAACACTGAAGCTTTCTTT. It specifies CASSQKTGGKGNTEAFF.

The rearrangement links TRBV19 to TRBJ2-3, with a tentative D call TRBD1 (5 bases). Germline V gene lookup returns CDR1 LNHDA and CDR2 SQIVND (reference sequence). V was clipped by 1 base and J by 3 bases, with 11 bases between them. This CDR3 has 15 residues. The CDR3 DNA follows: TGTGCCAGTAGTATAGCAAGGGGCCCAACAGATACGCAGTATTTT. It is translated as CASSIARGPTDTQYF.

V is TRBV2 and J is TRBJ2-7; TRBD2 agrees at 8 bases. The J segment lost 0 bases and the V segment lost 7 bases, leaving 8 bases of the junction unmatched. Germline loops: CDR1 SNHLY, CDR2 FYNNEI. This CDR3 has 15 residues. CDR3 residues: CASTGGSLPSYEQYF. The CDR3 DNA reads TGTGCCAGCACGGGGGGGTCGCTCCCCTCCTACGAGCAGTACTTC.

This clone appeared once. V gene TRBV5-1 combines with J gene TRBJ2-5; 9 bases agree with TRBD2. CDR1 SGHRS and CDR2 YFSETQ come from the germline V gene. V was pared by 0 bases and J by 2 bases, with 5 bases of the junction left unmatched. The CDR3 length is 16 residues. The CDR3 sequence is CASSLGAGGGQETQYF. The CDR3 nucleotides read TGCGCCAGCAGCTTGGGCGCGGGAGGGGGTCAAGAGACCCAGTACTTC.

The gene calls are TRBV11-2 and TRBJ1-5; 10 bases line up with TRBD1. CDR3 size: 14 residues. Germline-derived CDR1 and CDR2 are SGHAT and FQNNGV. J lost 4 bases, V lost 5 bases, and 2 bases had no gene match. Here the CDR3 reads CASSLGQGNQPQHF. DNA of the CDR3: TGTGCCAGCAGCCTGGGACAGGGGAATCAGCCCCAGCATTTT.

The rearrangement joins TRBV7-9 to TRBJ2-5; D is possibly TRBD1 (6 bases). The CDR3 is 14 residues long. CDR1 SEHNR and CDR2 FQNEAQ come from the germline V gene (reference sequence). The germline V and J ends were trimmed by 1 base and 7 bases, with 13 bases remaining between them. CDR3 amino acids: CASSLDTGLGTQYF. The CDR3 DNA reads as TGTGCCAGCAGCTTAGATACAGGGTTGGGGACCCAGTACTTC.

The V and J genes are TRBV24-1 and TRBJ2-1; D unclear. CDR3 length: 13 amino acids. Germline V gene lookup returns CDR1 KGHDR and CDR2 SFDVKD. Trimming took off 5 bases at V and 7 bases at J, with 11 bases between the two ends. DNA for the CDR3: TGTGCCACCAGTGGTACTGTACTAAATGAGCAGTTCTTC. Translation gives CATSGTVLNEQFF.

The CDR3 spells CASQGLDYGYTF. Written as DNA, the CDR3 is TGTGCCAGTCAGGGGCTGGACTATGGCTACACCTTC. V and J are TRBV19 and TRBJ1-2; D perhaps matches TRBD1 (6 bases). Trimming cost V 8 bases and J 3 bases, with 10 bases left between them. The CDR3 totals 12 residues. CDR1 and CDR2 from the germline V gene are LNHDA and SQIVND (reference sequence).

This chain connects TRBV11-2 to TRBJ2-5; 7 nucleotides align to TRBD2. Germline loops: CDR1 SGHAT, CDR2 FQNNGV. V was clipped by 4 bases and J by 6 bases; unmatched bases: 11. This CDR3 comprises 15 residues. The CDR3 here is CASSSVYGRGKTQYF. CDR3 sequence (DNA): TGTGCCAGCAGCTCAGTTTATGGGAGGGGAAAGACCCAGTACTTC. Together with reference TRBV11-2 and TRBJ2-5, the CDR3 gives the full variable domain: EAGVAQSPRYKIIEKRQSVAFWCNPISGHATLYWYQQILGQGPKLLIQFQNNGVVDDSQLPKDRFSAERLKGVDSTLKIQPAKLEDSAVYLCASSSVYGRGKTQYFGPGTRLLVL.